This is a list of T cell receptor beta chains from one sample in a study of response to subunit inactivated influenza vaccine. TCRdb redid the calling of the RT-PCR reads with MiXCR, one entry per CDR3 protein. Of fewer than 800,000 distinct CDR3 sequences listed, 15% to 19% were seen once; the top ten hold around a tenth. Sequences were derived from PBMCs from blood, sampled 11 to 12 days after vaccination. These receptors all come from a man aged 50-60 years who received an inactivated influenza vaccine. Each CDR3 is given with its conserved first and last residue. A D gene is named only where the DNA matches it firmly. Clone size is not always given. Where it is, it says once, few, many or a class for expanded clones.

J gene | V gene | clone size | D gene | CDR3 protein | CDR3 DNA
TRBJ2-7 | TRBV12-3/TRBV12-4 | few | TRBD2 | CASSPPGEGLAEQYF | TGTGCCAGCAGTCCCCCGGGGGAGGGCCTGGCCGAGCAGTACTTC
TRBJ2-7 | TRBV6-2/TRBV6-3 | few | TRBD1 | CATGQGVGEQYF | TGTGCCACCGGACAGGGCGTTGGGGAGCAGTACTTC
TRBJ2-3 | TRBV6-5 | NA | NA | CASSYFGAQYF | TGTGCCAGCAGTTACTTTGGGGCGCAGTATTTT
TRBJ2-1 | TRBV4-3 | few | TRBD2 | CASSQGSSGGASYNEQFF | TGCGCCAGCAGCCAAGGGTCTAGCGGGGGGGCCTCCTACAATGAGCAGTTCTTC
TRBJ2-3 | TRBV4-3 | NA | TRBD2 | CASSEGTSRNTQYF | TGCGCCAGCAGCGAAGGGACTAGCAGAAATACGCAGTATTTT
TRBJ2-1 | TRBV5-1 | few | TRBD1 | CASSLDGQGGNEQFF | TGCGCCAGCAGCTTGGATGGACAGGGGGGCAATGAGCAGTTCTTC
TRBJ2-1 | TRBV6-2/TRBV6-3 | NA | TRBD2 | CASSCERRSGLAGVGEQFF | TGTGCCAGCAGTTGCGAGAGAAGGTCCGGACTAGCGGGAGTAGGTGAGCAGTTCTTC
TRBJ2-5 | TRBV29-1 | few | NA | CSVGQSSQETQYF | TGCAGCGTCGGACAGTCATCCCAAGAGACCCAGTACTTC
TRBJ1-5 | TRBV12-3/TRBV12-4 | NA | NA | CASAREGDAWKPQHF | TGTGCCAGCGCCCGAGAAGGGGACGCCTGGAAGCCCCAGCATTTT
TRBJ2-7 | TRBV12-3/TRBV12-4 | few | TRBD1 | CASSYRVGQGYEQYF | TGTGCCAGCAGTTACCGTGTAGGACAGGGGTACGAGCAGTACTTC
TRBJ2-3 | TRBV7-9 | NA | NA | CASNGLADTQYF | TGTGCCAGCAACGGCCTAGCAGATACGCAGTATTTT
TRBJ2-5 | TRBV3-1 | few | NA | CASSQIPQETQYF | TGTGCCAGCAGCCAAATACCTCAAGAGACCCAGTACTTC
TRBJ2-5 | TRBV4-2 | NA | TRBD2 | CASSQDRSSGGTQYF | TGTGCCAGCAGCCAAGATCGGTCTAGCGGTGGGACCCAGTACTTC
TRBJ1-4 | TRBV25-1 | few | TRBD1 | CASSELTGTGVTNEKLFF | TGTGCCAGCAGTGAATTAACCGGGACAGGGGTGACTAATGAAAAACTGTTTTTT
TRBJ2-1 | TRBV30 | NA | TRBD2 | CAWQGLAGYNEQFF | TGTGCCTGGCAAGGACTAGCGGGTTACAATGAGCAGTTCTTC
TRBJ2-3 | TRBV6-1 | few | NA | CASNDRRGKGDTQYF | TGTGCCAGCAATGATCGGAGGGGGAAGGGAGATACGCAGTATTTT
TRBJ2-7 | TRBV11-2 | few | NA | CASDSGSLGEQYF | TGTGCCAGCGATTCAGGTAGCCTCGGGGAGCAGTACTTC
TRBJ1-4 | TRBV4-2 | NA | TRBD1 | CASSQVTGGGEKLFF | TGTGCCAGCAGCCAAGTCACAGGGGGCGGTGAAAAACTGTTTTTT
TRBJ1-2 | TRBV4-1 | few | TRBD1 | CASSQGGGDGYTF | TGCGCCAGCAGCCAAGGAGGGGGCGATGGCTACACCTTC
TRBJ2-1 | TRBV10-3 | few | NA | CAISETFRPSYNEQFF | TGTGCCATCAGTGAGACCTTTAGGCCCTCCTACAATGAGCAGTTCTTC
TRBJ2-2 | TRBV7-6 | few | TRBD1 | CASSLARGLAGELFF | TGTGCCAGCAGCTTAGCGAGGGGGCTTGCCGGGGAGCTGTTTTTT
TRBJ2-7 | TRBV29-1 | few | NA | CSVGLGQWYEQYF | TGCAGCGTTGGCCTCGGACAGTGGTACGAGCAGTACTTC
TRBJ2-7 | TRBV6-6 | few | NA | CASSYSLNEQYF | TGTGCCAGCAGTTACTCGTTAAACGAGCAGTACTTC